Below, 27 T cell receptor beta chains from the same sample are listed, as sequenced in a study of T cells in Graves' hyperthyroidism and ophthalmopathy. Amplified regions were TCR beta CDR3 sequences from RNA transcripts. HTBI primers drove first-round RT-PCR of the TCR CDR3. A single record per CDR3 protein comes from TCRdb applying MiXCR to the multiplex PCR reads. The sample records some 550,000 distinct CDR3 sequences, around 20% being singletons. Sequenced input: blood. Source of these receptors: a man between 18 and 35 years old with Graves' hyperthyroidism.

This clonotype showed up many times. This chain joins TRBV2 and TRBJ1-1; D is possibly TRBD1 (6 bases). The V and J ends lost 2 bases and 1 base respectively, with 11 bases between them. The CDR3 runs 15 residues. In germline, CDR1 is SNHLY, CDR2 FYNNEI. The CDR3 DNA reads TGTGCCAGCAGTGAATTGGGCAGGGGGAACACTGAAGCTTTCTTT. This translates into CASSELGRGNTEAFF.

This clonotype was found many times. This chain links TRBV28 with TRBJ1-1; the match to TRBD1 covers 10 bases. CDR1 and CDR2 (germline): MDHEN, SYDVKM. The CDR3 covers 16 residues. V was pared by 6 bases and J by 2 bases, with 9 bases of the junction left unmatched. This CDR3 reads CASSLRQGAGNTEAFF. The CDR3 DNA reads as TGTGCCAGCAGCCTCAGACAGGGGGCCGGAAACACTGAAGCTTTCTTT. The full variable domain, rest sourced from reference TRBV28 and TRBJ1-1, is DVKVTQSSRYLVKRTGEKVFLECVQDMDHENMFWYRQDPGLGLRLIYFSYDVKMKEKGDIPEGYSVSREKKERFSLILESASTNQTSMYLCASSLRQGAGNTEAFFGQGTRLTVV.

This clonotype was seen many times. This sequence joins TRBV6-6 and TRBJ1-2; D unresolved. Trimming removed 0 bases from V and 6 bases from J, with 8 bases in between. The germline V gene encodes CDR1 MNHNY and CDR2 SVGAGI (reference sequence). The CDR3 has 13 residues. The CDR3 spells CASSYSMRNGYTF. The CDR3 DNA reads TGTGCCAGCAGTTACTCGATGAGGAATGGCTACACCTTC.

This rearrangement joins TRBV11-2 to TRBJ2-7; 10 bases are shared with TRBD2. Germline lookup yields CDR1 SGHAT and CDR2 FQNNGV. CDR3 length equals 16 residues. V lost 4 bases to trimming and J lost 4 bases; unmatched junction nucleotides: 10. The CDR3 sequence is CASSSRVVAGGYEQYF. The CDR3, as DNA: TGTGCCAGCAGCTCCCGAGTGGTAGCGGGGGGATACGAGCAGTACTTC.

A few counts support this clonotype. The CDR3 here is CASSPTNDHPRSYEQYF. CDR3 nucleotide sequence: TGTGCCAGCAGCCCCACCAATGACCACCCCCGATCCTACGAGCAGTACTTC. The chain is built from TRBV6-2 or TRBV6-3 and TRBJ2-7; unclear D gene. The CDR3 is 17 amino acids. CDR1 MNHEY and CDR2 SVGEGT come from the germline V gene. Trimming removed 6 bases from V and 1 base from J, with 22 bases in between.

This clonotype showed up many times. The V call is TRBV11-2, the J call TRBJ2-5; 7 nucleotides agree with TRBD1. CDR3 length: 13 residues. Germline lookup yields CDR1 SGHAT and CDR2 FQNNGV. Trimming at V came to 3 bases and at J to 5 bases, leaving 3 bases not matched to a gene. CDR3 loop: CASSFNRGETQYF. CDR3 DNA sequence: TGTGCCAGCAGCTTCAACAGGGGCGAGACCCAGTACTTC.

This clonotype was seen many times. CDR3 in amino acids: CASSLRADGELFF. The DNA for the CDR3 is TGTGCCAGCAGTTTAAGGGCTGACGGGGAGCTGTTTTTT. The chain uses TRBV27 and TRBJ2-2; D unclear. The CDR3 totals 13 residues. V was trimmed by 2 bases and J by 7 bases, leaving 8 bases between them. Looked up from germline, CDR1 is MNHEY and CDR2 is SMNVEV (reference sequence).

There are many counts of this clonotype. CDR3 residues: CASTGPLNTEAFF. The CDR3 nucleotides read TGTGCCTCCACGGGACCTCTGAACACTGAAGCTTTCTTT. The rearrangement links TRBV10-3 to TRBJ1-1; TRBD1 is a possible D gene (5 bases). Looked up from germline, CDR1 is ENHRY and CDR2 is SYGVKD. This CDR3 is 13 amino acids long. V was cut by 11 bases and J by 0 bases, with 13 bases left in between.

This clonotype was recorded at least ten times. This chain connects TRBV24-1 to TRBJ2-2, with unresolved D. Germline CDR1 and CDR2: KGHDR and SFDVKD. Trimming pared 8 bases from V and 1 base from J, leaving 4 bases between. The CDR3 extends over 12 amino acids. The CDR3 DNA reads as TGTGCCACCAAGGAGAACACCGGGGAGCTGTTTTTT. As protein: CATKENTGELFF.

The sample holds one count of this clonotype. A junction end diverges from the germline sequence, so it may reflect a read error. The chain employs TRBV29-1 and TRBJ1-1; the match to TRBD1 covers 7 bases. The germline gives CDR1 SQVTM, CDR2 ANQGSEA. This CDR3 has 13 amino acids. CDR3 DNA: TGCAGCGCGCGGGACAGTTCGAACACTGAAACTTTCTTT. Translation: CSARDSSNTETFF. The full variable domain, completed using reference TRBV29-1 and TRBJ1-1, is SAVISQKPSRDICQRGTSLTIQCQVDSQVTMMFWYRQQPGQSLTLIATANQGSEATYESGFVIDKFPISRPNLTFSTLTVSNMSPEDSSIYLCSARDSSNTETFFGQGTRLTVV.

This clonotype was seen many times. The J gene is TRBJ2-5, the V gene TRBV4-2; D is undetermined. CDR3 length equals 14 residues. V was clipped by 0 bases and J by 4 bases, with 9 bases between them. Germline lookup yields CDR1 LGHNA and CDR2 YNFKEQ. CDR3 in amino acids: CASSQEVVTETQYF. CDR3 bases: TGTGCCAGCAGCCAAGAGGTAGTAACAGAGACCCAGTACTTC.

This clonotype was seen only a few times. The genes are TRBV12-3 or TRBV12-4 and TRBJ1-5; D perhaps matches TRBD1 (5 bases). Between the trimmed V and J ends, which lost 6 bases and 9 bases, there was a span of 15 bases. The CDR3 is 13 residues long. In DNA, the CDR3 is TGTGCCAGCAGAGGGGACTGGCAAGGGCCCCAGCATTTT. Residues: CASRGDWQGPQHF.

This clonotype occurred many times. The chain has TRBV28 and TRBJ1-1; D is ambiguous. V was pared by 5 bases and J by 1 base, with 11 bases between. Germline values: CDR1 MDHEN, CDR2 SYDVKM. The CDR3 is 14 residues long. CDR3 in amino acids: CASSTPSGNTEAFF. As DNA, the CDR3 is TGTGCCAGCAGTACCCCCTCAGGGAACACTGAAGCTTTCTTT.

The rearrangement links TRBV11-1 to TRBJ1-1; D is possibly TRBD1 (5 bases). V lost 5 bases, J lost 3 bases, and 22 bases lay in between. The CDR3 consists of 17 residues. Germline V CDR1 and CDR2: SGHAT, FQDESV (reference sequence). Here the CDR3 reads CASSPRDWGQEDTEAFF. Here the CDR3 DNA reads TGTGCCAGCAGCCCACGGGACTGGGGTCAGGAAGACACTGAAGCTTTCTTT.

This clonotype was found many times. The V gene is TRBV7-2, the J gene TRBJ2-5; 9 positions match TRBD2. Trimming removed 3 bases from V and 5 bases from J; junction bases left unmatched: 7. Germline-derived CDR1 and CDR2 are SGHTA and FQGNSA. This CDR3 has 15 residues. CDR3 sequence (DNA): TGTGCCAGCAGCTTTCTAGCGGGGAAGTGGGAGACCCAGTACTTC. This codes for CASSFLAGKWETQYF.

The V and J genes are TRBV5-5 and TRBJ2-2; the D is unclear. Germline CDR1 reads SGHKS; CDR2 reads YYEKEE (reference sequence). The CDR3 has 16 amino acids. Trimming took off 0 bases at V and 0 bases at J, with 9 bases between the two ends. CDR3 residues: CASSLVGPPNTGELFF. CDR3 coding DNA: TGTGCCAGCAGCTTGGTGGGTCCCCCGAACACCGGGGAGCTGTTTTTT.

This clonotype occurred a few times. This may come from a read error, since a much larger clone is one base off. V usage is TRBV6-2 or TRBV6-3 and J usage is TRBJ2-5; D unresolved. Per germline, CDR1 MNHEY and CDR2 SVGEGT. This CDR3 contains 13 residues. The CDR3 sequence is CASSWNDMRTKYF. The DNA for the CDR3 is TGTGCCAGCAGTTGGAACGATATGAGGACCAAGTACTTC.

This clonotype occurred many times. Germline is not matched at one junction end, which may reflect a read error. The CDR3, as DNA: TGTGCCACCAAAGGTGGGGACTTC. Amino acids: CATKGGDF. V is TRBV24-1 and J is TRBJ2-7; D not certain. Germline CDR1 and CDR2: KGHDR and SFDVKD. CDR3 length: 8 amino acids.

This clonotype occurred many times. The rearrangement joins TRBV9 to TRBJ2-7; D uncertain. The V end lost 0 bases, the J end lost 0 bases, and 7 bases lay between the germline ends. CDR1 SGDLS and CDR2 YYNGEE come from the germline V gene. CDR3 length: 14 residues. The DNA of the CDR3 is TGTGCCAGCAGCGTAGCGGCCAGCTCCTACGAGCAGTACTTC. Amino acid sequence: CASSVAASSYEQYF.

Comments on this clonotype: A much larger clone differs from this one at a single base, so this may be a read error. The V and J genes are TRBV7-8 and TRBJ2-5; 9 bases fit TRBD1. The CDR3 contains 14 residues. Germline CDR1 is SGHVS and CDR2 is FQNEAQ. CDR3 in DNA: TGTGCCAGCAGCTTAGGGACAGGGGAAGAGAGCCAGTACTTC. Encoded protein: CASSLGTGEESQYF. The full variable domain, in which reference TRBV7-8 and TRBJ2-5 provide the parts outside the CDR3, is GAGVSQSPRYKVAKRGQDVALRCDPISGHVSLFWYQQALGQGPEFLTYFQNEAQLDKSGLPSDRFFAERPEGSVSTLKIQRTQQEDSAVYLCASSLGTGEESQYFGPGTRLLVL.

This clonotype showed up many times. This rearrangement joins TRBV30 to TRBJ1-1; D not certain. The CDR3 has 11 residues. The germline V gene encodes CDR1 GTSNPN and CDR2 SVGIG (reference sequence). V was cut by 1 base and J by 7 bases, with 7 bases left in between. In nucleotides, the CDR3 is TGTGCCTGGAGTGCGGGGATTGAAGCTTTCTTT. This sequence encodes CAWSAGIEAFF.

This rearrangement joins TRBV10-3 to TRBJ2-5; D not certain. With 2 bases removed from V and 5 bases from J, the gap between germline ends came to 12 bases. The CDR3 consists of 14 residues. In germline, CDR1 is ENHRY, CDR2 SYGVKD. CDR3 amino acids: CAISERATRETQYF. The CDR3 DNA reads TGTGCCATCAGTGAGAGGGCGACGCGGGAGACCCAGTACTTC.

A few counts support this clonotype. CDR3 nucleotides: TGTGCCAGCAGCTTAGAGCAGGGGGGGAACACTGAAGCTTTCTTT. Translating gives CASSLEQGGNTEAFF. The chain combines TRBV11-3 with TRBJ1-1, with 7 bases lining up with TRBD1. Trimming cost V 0 bases and J 1 base; bases outside gene matches: 2. CDR3 length: 15 residues. The germline gives CDR1 SGHNT, CDR2 YENEEA. The full variable domain, rest sourced from reference TRBV11-3 and TRBJ1-1, is EAGVVQSPRYKIIEKKQPVAFWCNPISGHNTLYWYLQNLGQGPELLIRYENEEAVDDSQLPKDRFSAERLKGVDSTLKIQPAELGDSAVYLCASSLEQGGNTEAFFGQGTRLTVV.

CDR3 sequence: CATSDPYSPMGNTGELFF. CDR3 coding DNA: TGTGCCACCAGTGATCCCTATTCTCCGATGGGAAACACCGGGGAGCTGTTTTTT. The chain recombines TRBV24-1 with TRBJ2-2; D ambiguous. CDR1 and CDR2 (germline): KGHDR, SFDVKD. The V gene lost 3 bases and the J gene lost 2 bases, with 18 bases spanning the gap. The CDR3 totals 18 residues.

In its sample, this clonotype was seen many times. CDR3 amino acids: CASTNRGGRLTDTQYF. Written as DNA, the CDR3 is TGTGCCAGCACAAATCGGGGGGGGCGCCTAACAGATACGCAGTATTTT. The gene calls are TRBV6-1 and TRBJ2-3; 8 bases agree with TRBD2. The V and J ends lost 7 bases and 3 bases, in that order; junction bases with no gene match: 12. Germline V gives CDR1 MNHNS, CDR2 SASEGT. The CDR3 extends over 16 amino acids.

The table lists this clonotype with many counts. The chain joins TRBV27 to TRBJ1-2, with D tentatively TRBD1 (5 bases). The CDR3 is 12 amino acids. From germline, CDR1 is MNHEY and CDR2 SMNVEV (reference sequence). V lost 4 bases, J lost 5 bases, and 8 bases lay in between. The CDR3 nucleotides read TGTGCCAGCAGTTCCGACAGATATGGCTACACCTTC. Translation: CASSSDRYGYTF.

This clonotype was observed a handful of times. The chain is built from TRBV19 and TRBJ1-5, with D unclear. V dropped 2 bases and J dropped 4 bases, with 3 bases sitting between them. Germline CDR1 and CDR2: LNHDA and SQIVND (reference sequence). The CDR3 runs 12 residues. This CDR3 is CASSIRNQPQHF. The CDR3 DNA is TGTGCCAGTAGTATAAGAAATCAGCCCCAGCATTTT.